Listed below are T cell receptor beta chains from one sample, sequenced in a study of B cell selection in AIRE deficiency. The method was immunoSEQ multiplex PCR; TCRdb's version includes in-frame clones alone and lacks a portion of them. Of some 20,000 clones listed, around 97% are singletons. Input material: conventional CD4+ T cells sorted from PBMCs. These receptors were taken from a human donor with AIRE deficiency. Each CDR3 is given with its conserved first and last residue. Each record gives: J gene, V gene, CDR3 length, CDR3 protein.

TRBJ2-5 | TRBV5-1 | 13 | CASGPSSWETQYF
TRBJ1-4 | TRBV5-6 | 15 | CASSSSGTGYEKLFF
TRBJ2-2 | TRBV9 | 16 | CASSVLSSRNTGELFF
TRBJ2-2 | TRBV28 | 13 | CASTTGETGELFF
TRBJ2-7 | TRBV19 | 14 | CASSIDGRAYEQYF
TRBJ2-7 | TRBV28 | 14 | CASSLSLRAYEQYF
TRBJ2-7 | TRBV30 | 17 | CAWGTGGGRYLRGEQYF
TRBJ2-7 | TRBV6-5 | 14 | CASRGTQAPYEQYF
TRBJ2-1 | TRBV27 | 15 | CASSLVGWTYNEQFF
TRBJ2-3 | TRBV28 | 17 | CASTPGLAGPTGNTQYF
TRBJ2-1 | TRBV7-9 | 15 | CASSFGEPSYNEQFF
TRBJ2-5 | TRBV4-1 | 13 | CASSLAVQETQYF
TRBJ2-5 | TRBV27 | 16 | CASSLYRTGVSETQYF
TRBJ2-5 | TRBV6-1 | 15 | CASLDWLTSGRTQYF
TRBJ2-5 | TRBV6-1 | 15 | CASSESTGLVDTQYF
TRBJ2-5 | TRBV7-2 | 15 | CASSLGLPQGGAQYF
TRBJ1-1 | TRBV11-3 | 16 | CASSFWAGGANTEAFF
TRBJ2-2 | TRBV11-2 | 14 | CASSSPGGTGELFF
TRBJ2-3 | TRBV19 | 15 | CASSIRREYPDTQYF
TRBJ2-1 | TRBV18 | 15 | CASSRGGSSYNEQFF
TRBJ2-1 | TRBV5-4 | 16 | CASSLAGTSGMYEQFF
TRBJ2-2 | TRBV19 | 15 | CASSPRAGGTGELFF
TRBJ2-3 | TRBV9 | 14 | CASSSRAGADTQYF
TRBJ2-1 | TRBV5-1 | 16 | CASSRQGDRSYNEQFF
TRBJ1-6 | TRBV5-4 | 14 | CASSLDLLASPLHF
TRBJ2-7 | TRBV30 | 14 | CAWDKTPLIYEQYF
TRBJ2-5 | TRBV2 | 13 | CASIASGKETQYF
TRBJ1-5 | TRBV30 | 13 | CAWSSRVNQPQHF
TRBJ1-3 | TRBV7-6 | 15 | CASSASRGSGNTIYF
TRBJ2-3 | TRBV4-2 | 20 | CASSQESLPAILASADTQYF
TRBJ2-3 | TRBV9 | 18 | CASSVGRDPQSFTDTQYF
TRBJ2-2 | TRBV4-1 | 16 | CASSYQGAANTGELFF
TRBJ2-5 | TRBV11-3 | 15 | CASSLVGLAGETQYF
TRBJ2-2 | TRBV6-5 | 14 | CASSPAGGFGELFF
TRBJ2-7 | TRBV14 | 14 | CASSRFERDYEQYF
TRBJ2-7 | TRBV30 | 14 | CAWTRGRASYEQYF
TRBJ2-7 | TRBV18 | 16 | CASSQIPSGSSYEQYF
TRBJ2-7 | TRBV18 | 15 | CASSRSTGVYYEQYF
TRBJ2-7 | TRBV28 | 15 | CASSPSGRVFYEQYF
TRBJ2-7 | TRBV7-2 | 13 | CASSSQGDGEQYF